A selection of T cell receptor beta chains follows, all from one sample in a study of shared clonotypes between healthy human individuals. Sequencing was performed with immunoSEQ multiplex PCR; in TCRdb, only in-frame clones are kept and a portion is missing. The sample has roughly 1.5 million clones, around 98% seen once. Sequenced sample: naive CD4+ T cells sorted from blood. The receptor set was obtained from a man under 40 in good health. The CDR3 runs from the conserved cysteine through the conserved F or W. The D gene is left open where the match is weak.

CDR3 length: 14; V gene: TRBV5-1; D gene: TRBD1; CDR3 protein: CASRRDRGHTEAFF
CDR3 length: 14; V gene: TRBV6-5; D gene: -; CDR3 protein: CASSRVLGGYGYTF
CDR3 length: 15; V gene: TRBV5-5; D gene: TRBD2; CDR3 protein: CASSFSAGGMETQYF
CDR3 length: 12; V gene: TRBV7-9; D gene: -; CDR3 protein: CASSNQVETQYF
CDR3 length: 13; V gene: TRBV19; D gene: -; CDR3 protein: CATGQLAKNIQYF
CDR3 length: 14; V gene: TRBV4-3; D gene: -; CDR3 protein: CASSQDGANYGYTF
CDR3 length: 15; V gene: TRBV7-3; D gene: TRBD2; CDR3 protein: CASSPLGGGTYEQYF
CDR3 length: 11; V gene: TRBV29-1; D gene: -; CDR3 protein: CSVEAAGELFF
CDR3 length: 12; V gene: TRBV10-3; D gene: -; CDR3 protein: CAINDGTYEQYF
CDR3 length: 15; V gene: TRBV7-6; D gene: TRBD1; CDR3 protein: CASSPGNRGTYEQYF
CDR3 length: 14; V gene: TRBV19; D gene: -; CDR3 protein: CASRSRVGNQPQHF
CDR3 length: 13; V gene: TRBV9; D gene: -; CDR3 protein: CASSVEGHNEQFF
CDR3 length: 15; V gene: TRBV15; D gene: -; CDR3 protein: CATSNEKGPSYEQYF
CDR3 length: 14; V gene: TRBV9; D gene: TRBD2; CDR3 protein: CASSVDVSGSVQYF
CDR3 length: 13; V gene: TRBV28; D gene: -; CDR3 protein: CASSSSGTDTQYF
CDR3 length: 17; V gene: TRBV4-1; D gene: -; CDR3 protein: CASSSVGLLKYTGELFF
CDR3 length: 13; V gene: TRBV6-1; D gene: -; CDR3 protein: CASSRESSYEQYF
CDR3 length: 16; V gene: TRBV15; D gene: -; CDR3 protein: CATSRGSGKINQPQHF
CDR3 length: 12; V gene: TRBV30; D gene: -; CDR3 protein: CAWSVSGAGQYF
CDR3 length: 14; V gene: TRBV6-6; D gene: TRBD1; CDR3 protein: CASSPGGSYNEQFF
CDR3 length: 18; V gene: TRBV7-9; D gene: -; CDR3 protein: CASSFVASGLEFFYEQYF
CDR3 length: 16; V gene: TRBV5-4; D gene: TRBD2; CDR3 protein: CASSLGGRGNTGELFF
CDR3 length: 15; V gene: TRBV6-5; D gene: -; CDR3 protein: CASSYSKTGGNTIYF
CDR3 length: 15; V gene: TRBV25-1; D gene: -; CDR3 protein: CASSGDGLQGSGYTF
CDR3 length: 13; V gene: TRBV29-1; D gene: -; CDR3 protein: CSVGQAQADTQYF
CDR3 length: 14; V gene: TRBV10-3; D gene: -; CDR3 protein: CASHAERSTGELFF